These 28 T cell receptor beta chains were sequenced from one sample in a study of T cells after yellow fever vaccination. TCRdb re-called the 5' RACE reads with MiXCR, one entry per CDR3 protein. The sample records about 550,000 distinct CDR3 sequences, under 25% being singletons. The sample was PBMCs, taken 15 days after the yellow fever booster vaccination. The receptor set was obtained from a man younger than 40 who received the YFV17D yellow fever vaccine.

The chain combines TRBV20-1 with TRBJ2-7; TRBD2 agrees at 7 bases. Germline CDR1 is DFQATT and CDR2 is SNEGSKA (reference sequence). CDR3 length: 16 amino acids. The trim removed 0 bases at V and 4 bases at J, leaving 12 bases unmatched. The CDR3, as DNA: TGCAGTGCTAGAGATTTGCGGCGGGAGAAGATTTACGAGCAGTACTTC. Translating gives CSARDLRREKIYEQYF.

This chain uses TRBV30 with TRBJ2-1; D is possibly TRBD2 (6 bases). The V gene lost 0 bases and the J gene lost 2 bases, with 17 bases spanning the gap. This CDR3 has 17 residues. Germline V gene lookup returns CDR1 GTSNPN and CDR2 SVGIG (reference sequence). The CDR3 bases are TGTGCCTGGAGTGTACGTACACTAGCCGGTGCCTACAATGAGCAGTTCTTC. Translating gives CAWSVRTLAGAYNEQFF.

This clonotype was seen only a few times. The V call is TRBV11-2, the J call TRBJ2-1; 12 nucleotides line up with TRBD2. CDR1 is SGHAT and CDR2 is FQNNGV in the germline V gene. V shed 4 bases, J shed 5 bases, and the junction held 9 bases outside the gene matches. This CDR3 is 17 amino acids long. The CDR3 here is CASSWPKGLAGHNEQFF. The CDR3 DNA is TGTGCCAGCAGCTGGCCCAAAGGACTAGCGGGGCACAATGAGCAGTTCTTC.

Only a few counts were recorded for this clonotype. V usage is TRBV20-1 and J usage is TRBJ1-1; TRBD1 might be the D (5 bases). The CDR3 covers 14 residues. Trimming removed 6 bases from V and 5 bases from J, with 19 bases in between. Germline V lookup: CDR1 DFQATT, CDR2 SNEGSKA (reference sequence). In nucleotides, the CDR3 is TGCAGTGCCCGAATCGGAGGGGAGAGGACTGAAGCTTTCTTT. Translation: CSARIGGERTEAFF.

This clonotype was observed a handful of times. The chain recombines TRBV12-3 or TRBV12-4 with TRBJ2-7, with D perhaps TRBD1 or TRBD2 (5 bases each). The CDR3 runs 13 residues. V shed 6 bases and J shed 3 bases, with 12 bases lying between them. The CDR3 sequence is CASRTRDGYEQYF. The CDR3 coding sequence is TGTGCCAGCAGAACCCGGGACGGCTACGAGCAGTACTTC.

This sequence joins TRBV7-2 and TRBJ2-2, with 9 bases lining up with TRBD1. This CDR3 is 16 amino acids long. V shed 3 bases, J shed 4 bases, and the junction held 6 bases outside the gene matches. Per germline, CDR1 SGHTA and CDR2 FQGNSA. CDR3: CASSLAQGASTGELFF. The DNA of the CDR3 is TGTGCCAGCAGCTTGGCACAGGGGGCGAGCACCGGGGAGCTGTTTTTT.

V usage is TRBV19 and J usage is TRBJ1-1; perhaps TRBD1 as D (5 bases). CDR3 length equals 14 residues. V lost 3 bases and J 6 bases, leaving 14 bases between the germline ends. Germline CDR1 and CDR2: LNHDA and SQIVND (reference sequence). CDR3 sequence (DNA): TGTGCCAGTAGTATGGCGACAGCCCACTCTGAAGCTTTCTTT. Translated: CASSMATAHSEAFF.

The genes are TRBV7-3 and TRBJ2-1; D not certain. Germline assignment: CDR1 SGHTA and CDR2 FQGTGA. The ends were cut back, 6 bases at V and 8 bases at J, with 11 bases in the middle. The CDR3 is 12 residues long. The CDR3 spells CASRAAEHEQFF. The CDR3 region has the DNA TGTGCCAGCAGGGCCGCGGAGCATGAGCAGTTCTTC.

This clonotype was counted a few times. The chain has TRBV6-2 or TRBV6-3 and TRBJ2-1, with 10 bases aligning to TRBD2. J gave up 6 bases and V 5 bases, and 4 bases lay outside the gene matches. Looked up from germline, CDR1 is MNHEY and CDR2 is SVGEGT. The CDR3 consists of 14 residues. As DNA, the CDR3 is TGTGCCAGCAGTCTCCGACTAGCGGGCAATGAGCAGTTCTTC. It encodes CASSLRLAGNEQFF.

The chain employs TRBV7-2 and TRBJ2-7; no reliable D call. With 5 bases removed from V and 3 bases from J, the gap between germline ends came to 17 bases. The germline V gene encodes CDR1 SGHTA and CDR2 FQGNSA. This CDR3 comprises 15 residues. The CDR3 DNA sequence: TGTGCCAGCAGCCCACCCTACCGGCAGGTCTACGAGCAGTACTTC. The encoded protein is CASSPPYRQVYEQYF.

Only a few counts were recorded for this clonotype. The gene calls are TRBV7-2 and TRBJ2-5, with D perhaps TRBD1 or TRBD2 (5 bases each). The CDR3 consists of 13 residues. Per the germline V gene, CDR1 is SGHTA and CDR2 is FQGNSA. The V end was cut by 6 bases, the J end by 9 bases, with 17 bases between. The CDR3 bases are TGTGCCAGCAGATCGGGACCAGGGCGGGCCCAGTACTTC. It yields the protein CASRSGPGRAQYF.

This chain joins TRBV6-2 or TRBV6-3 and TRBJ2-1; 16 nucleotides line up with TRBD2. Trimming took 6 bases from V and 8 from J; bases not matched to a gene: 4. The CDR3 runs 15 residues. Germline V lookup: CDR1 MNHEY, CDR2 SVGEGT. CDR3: CASRPGLAGGYEQFF. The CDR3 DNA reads TGTGCCAGCAGACCGGGACTAGCGGGAGGGTATGAGCAGTTCTTC.

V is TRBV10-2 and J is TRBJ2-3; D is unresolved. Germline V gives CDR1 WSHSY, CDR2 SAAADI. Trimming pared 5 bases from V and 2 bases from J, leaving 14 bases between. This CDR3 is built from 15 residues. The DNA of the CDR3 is TGCGCCAGCAGTTTTACGAGAGTCCTCACAGATACGCAGTATTTT. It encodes CASSFTRVLTDTQYF.

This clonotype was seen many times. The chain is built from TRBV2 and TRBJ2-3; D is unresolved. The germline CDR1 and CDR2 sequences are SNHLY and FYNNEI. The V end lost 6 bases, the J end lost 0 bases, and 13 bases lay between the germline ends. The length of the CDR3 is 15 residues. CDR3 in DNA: TGTGCCAGCAGGGCCAGGCTGGATAGCACAGATACGCAGTATTTT. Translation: CASRARLDSTDTQYF. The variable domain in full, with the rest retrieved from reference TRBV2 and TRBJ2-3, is EPEVTQTPSHQVTQMGQEVILRCVPISNHLYFYWYRQILGQKVEFLVSFYNNEISEKSEIFDDQFSVERPDGSNFTLKIRSTKLEDSAMYFCASRARLDSTDTQYFGPGTRLTVL.

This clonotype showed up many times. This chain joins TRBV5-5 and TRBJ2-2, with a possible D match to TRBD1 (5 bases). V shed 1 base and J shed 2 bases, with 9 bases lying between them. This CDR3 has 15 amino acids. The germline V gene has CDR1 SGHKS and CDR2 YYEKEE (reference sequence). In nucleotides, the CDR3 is TGTGCCAGCAGCTTGCGGCAGGGAAACACCGGGGAGCTGTTTTTT. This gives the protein CASSLRQGNTGELFF.

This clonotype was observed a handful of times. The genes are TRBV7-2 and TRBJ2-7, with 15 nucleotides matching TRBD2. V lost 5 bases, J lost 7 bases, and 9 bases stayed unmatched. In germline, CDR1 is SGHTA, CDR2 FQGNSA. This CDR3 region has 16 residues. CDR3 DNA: TGTGCCAGCAGCCCAAGGACTAGCGGGAGGGTTTTTGAGCAGTACTTC. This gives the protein CASSPRTSGRVFEQYF.

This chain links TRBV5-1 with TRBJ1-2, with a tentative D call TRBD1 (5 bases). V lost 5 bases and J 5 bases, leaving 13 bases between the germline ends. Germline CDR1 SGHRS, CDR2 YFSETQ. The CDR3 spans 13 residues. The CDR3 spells CASSSGSGYGYTF. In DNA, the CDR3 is TGCGCCAGCAGTTCAGGGAGTGGGTATGGCTACACCTTC.

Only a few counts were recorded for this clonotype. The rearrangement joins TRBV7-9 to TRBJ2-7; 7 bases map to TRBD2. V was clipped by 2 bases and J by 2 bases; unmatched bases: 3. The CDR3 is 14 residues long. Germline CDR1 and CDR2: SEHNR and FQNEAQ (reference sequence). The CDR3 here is CASSLLAETYEQYF. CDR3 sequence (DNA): TGTGCCAGCAGCTTACTAGCGGAGACCTACGAGCAGTACTTC.

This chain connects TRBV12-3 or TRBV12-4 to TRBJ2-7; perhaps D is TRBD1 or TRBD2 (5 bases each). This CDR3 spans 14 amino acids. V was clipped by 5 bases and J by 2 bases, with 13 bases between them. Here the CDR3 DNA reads TGTGCCAGCAGTCCAGGGTACGGGGCCTACGAGCAGTACTTC. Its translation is CASSPGYGAYEQYF.

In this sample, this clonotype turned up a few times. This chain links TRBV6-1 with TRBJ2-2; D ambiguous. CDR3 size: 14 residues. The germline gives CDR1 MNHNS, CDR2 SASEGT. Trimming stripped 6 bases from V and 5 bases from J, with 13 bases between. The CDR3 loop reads CASRTTGWTGELFF. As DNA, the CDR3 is TGTGCCAGCAGGACGACGGGTTGGACCGGGGAGCTGTTTTTT.

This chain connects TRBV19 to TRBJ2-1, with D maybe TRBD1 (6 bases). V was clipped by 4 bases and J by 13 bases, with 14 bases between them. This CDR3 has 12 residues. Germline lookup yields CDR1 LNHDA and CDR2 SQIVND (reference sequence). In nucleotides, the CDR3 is TGTGCCAGTAGTACTCGGGGACATTCTCAGTTCTTC. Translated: CASSTRGHSQFF.

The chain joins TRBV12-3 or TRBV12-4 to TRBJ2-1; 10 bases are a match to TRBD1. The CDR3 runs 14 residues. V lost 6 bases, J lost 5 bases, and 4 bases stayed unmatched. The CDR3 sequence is CASSWDRGNNEQFF. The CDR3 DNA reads TGTGCCAGCAGCTGGGACAGGGGTAACAATGAGCAGTTCTTC.

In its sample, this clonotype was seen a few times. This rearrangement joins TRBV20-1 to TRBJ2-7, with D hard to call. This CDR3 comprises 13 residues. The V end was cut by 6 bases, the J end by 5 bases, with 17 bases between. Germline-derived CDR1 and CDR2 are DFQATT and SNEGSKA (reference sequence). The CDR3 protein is CSAPTPSANEQYF. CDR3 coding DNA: TGCAGTGCCCCAACCCCCAGCGCGAACGAGCAGTACTTC.

The CDR3: CASSLLGEGTDTQYF. CDR3 in DNA: TGTGCCAGCAGCTTATTGGGAGAGGGGACAGATACGCAGTATTTT. The rearrangement links TRBV7-3 to TRBJ2-3, with D perhaps given as TRBD1 or TRBD2 (5 bases each). CDR1 and CDR2 (germline): SGHTA, FQGTGA. CDR3 length equals 15 residues. V was trimmed by 2 bases and J by 3 bases, leaving 12 bases between them.

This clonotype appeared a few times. CDR3 nucleotides: TGTGCCAGCAGCTTATTAGTGGGAACCGAGCAGTACTTC. Amino acids: CASSLLVGTEQYF. This chain connects TRBV7-9 to TRBJ2-7; D is ambiguous. Trimming cost V 2 bases and J 6 bases, with 11 bases left between them. The CDR3 extends over 13 amino acids. Germline CDR1 SEHNR, CDR2 FQNEAQ (reference sequence).

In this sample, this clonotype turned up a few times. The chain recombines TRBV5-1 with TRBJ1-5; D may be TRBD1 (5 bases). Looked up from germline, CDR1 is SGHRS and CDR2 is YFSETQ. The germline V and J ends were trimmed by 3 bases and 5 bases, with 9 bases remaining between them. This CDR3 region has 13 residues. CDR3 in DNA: TGCGCCAGCAGCTCGGGGGGAGATCAGCCCCAGCATTTT. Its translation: CASSSGGDQPQHF.

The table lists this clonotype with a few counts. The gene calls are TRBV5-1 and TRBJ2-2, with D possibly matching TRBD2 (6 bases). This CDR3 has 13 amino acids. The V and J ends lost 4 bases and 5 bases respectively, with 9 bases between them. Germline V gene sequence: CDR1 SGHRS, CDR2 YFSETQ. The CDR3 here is CASSGGTTGELFF. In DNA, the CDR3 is TGCGCCAGCAGCGGGGGGACTACCGGGGAGCTGTTTTTT.

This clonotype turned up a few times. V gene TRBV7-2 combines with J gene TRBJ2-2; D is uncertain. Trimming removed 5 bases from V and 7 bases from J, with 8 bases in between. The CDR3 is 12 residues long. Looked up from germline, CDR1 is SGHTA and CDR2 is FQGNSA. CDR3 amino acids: CASSPLGGELFF. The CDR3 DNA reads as TGTGCCAGCAGCCCCCTTGGCGGGGAGCTGTTTTTT.